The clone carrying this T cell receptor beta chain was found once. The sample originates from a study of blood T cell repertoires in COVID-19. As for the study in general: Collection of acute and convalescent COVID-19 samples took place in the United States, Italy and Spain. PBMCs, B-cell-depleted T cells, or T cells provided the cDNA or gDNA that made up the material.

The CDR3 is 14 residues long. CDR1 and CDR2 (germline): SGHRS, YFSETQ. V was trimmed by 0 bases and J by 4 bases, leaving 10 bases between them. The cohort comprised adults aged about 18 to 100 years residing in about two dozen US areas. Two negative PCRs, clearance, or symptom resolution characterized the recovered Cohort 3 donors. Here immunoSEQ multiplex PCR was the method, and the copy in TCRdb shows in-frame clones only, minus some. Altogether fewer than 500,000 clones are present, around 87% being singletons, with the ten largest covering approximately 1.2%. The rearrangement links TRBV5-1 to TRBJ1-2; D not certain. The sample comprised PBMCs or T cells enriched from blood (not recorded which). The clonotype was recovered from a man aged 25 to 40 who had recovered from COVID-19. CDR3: CASSLDQATYGYTF. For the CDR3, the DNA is TGCGCCAGCAGCTTGGATCAGGCTACCTATGGCTACACCTTC.